This TCR beta chain was observed in a study of blood T cell repertoires in COVID-19. Germline V lookup: CDR1 SQVTM, CDR2 ANQGSEA. Unmatched junction bases numbered 3, after V lost 4 bases and J lost 7 bases. The CDR3 spans 13 residues. The data were produced by immunoSEQ multiplex PCR, yet TCRdb's version contains in-frame clones alone and is incomplete. The data hold about 400,000 clones, with over 75% observed a single time. In the case of this clone: The same CDR3 arises from other DNA sequences in this sample as well.

This receptor was identified in a woman between 25 and 40 years old who had recovered from COVID-19. The specimen was PBMCs or T cells enriched from blood (not recorded which). The V and J genes are TRBV29-1 and TRBJ1-6; TRBD1 agrees at 8 bases. For the CDR3, the DNA is TGCAGCGTTGGGACAGGGAGGAATTCACCCCTCCACTTT. Translating it yields CSVGTGRNSPLHF.